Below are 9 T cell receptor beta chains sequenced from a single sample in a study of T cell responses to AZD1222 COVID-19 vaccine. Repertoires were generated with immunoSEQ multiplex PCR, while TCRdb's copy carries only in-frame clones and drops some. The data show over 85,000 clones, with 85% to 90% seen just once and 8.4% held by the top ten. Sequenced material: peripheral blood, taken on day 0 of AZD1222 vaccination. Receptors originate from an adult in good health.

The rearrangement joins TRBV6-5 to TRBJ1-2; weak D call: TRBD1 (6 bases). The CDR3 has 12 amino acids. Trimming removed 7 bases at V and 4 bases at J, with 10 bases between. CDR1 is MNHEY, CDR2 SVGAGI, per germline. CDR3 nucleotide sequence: TGTGCCAGCACCCCGGACAGCTATGGCTACACCTTC. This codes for CASTPDSYGYTF.

The CDR3: CASSSGLAGPTDTQYF. The CDR3, as DNA: TGTGCCAGCAGCTCGGGACTAGCGGGGCCGACAGATACGCAGTATTTT. This chain links TRBV7-2 with TRBJ2-3; 13 nucleotides line up with TRBD2. Germline lookup yields CDR1 SGHTA and CDR2 FQGNSA. With 4 bases clipped from V and 3 bases from J, the junction kept 4 bases outside the gene matches. CDR3 length equals 16 residues. Combining the CDR3 with reference TRBV7-2 and TRBJ2-3 gives the whole variable domain GAGVSQSPSNKVTEKGKDVELRCDPISGHTALYWYRQSLGQGLEFLIYFQGNSAPDKSGLPSDRFSAERTGGSVSTLTIQRTQQEDSAVYLCASSSGLAGPTDTQYFGPGTRLTVL.

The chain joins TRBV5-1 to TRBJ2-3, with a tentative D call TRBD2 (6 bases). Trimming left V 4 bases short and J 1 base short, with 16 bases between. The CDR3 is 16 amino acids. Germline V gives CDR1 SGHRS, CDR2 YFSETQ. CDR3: CASSGGNSGGTDTQYF. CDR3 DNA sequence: TGCGCCAGCAGCGGCGGGAACTCTGGGGGCACAGATACGCAGTATTTT.

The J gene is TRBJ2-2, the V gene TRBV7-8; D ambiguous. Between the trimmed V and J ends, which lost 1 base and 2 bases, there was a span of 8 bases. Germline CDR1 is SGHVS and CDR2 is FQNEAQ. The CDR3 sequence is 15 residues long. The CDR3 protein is CASSLVGYNTGELFF. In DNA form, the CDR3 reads TGTGCCAGCAGCTTAGTAGGCTACAACACCGGGGAGCTGTTTTTT. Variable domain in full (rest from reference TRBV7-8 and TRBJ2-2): GAGVSQSPRYKVAKRGQDVALRCDPISGHVSLFWYQQALGQGPEFLTYFQNEAQLDKSGLPSDRFFAERPEGSVSTLKIQRTQQEDSAVYLCASSLVGYNTGELFFGEGSRLTVL.

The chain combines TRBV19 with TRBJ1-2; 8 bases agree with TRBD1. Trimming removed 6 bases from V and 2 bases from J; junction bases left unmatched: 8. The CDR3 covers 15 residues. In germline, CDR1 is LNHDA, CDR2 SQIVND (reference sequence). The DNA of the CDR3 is TGTGCCAGTAGACCGGACAGGGCCCTAAACTATGGCTACACCTTC. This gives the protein CASRPDRALNYGYTF.

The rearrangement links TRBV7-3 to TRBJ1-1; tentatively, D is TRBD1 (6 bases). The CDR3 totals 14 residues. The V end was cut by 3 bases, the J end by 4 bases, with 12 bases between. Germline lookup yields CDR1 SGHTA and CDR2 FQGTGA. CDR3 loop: CASSFAGAATEAFF. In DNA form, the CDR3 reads TGTGCCAGCAGCTTCGCGGGGGCAGCCACTGAAGCTTTCTTT.

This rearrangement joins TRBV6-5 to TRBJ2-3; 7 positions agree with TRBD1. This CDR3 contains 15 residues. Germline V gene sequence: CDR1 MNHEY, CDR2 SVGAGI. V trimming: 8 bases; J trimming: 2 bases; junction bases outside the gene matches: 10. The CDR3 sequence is CASRYRGHNTDTQYF. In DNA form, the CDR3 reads TGTGCCAGCCGCTACAGGGGCCACAACACAGATACGCAGTATTTT.

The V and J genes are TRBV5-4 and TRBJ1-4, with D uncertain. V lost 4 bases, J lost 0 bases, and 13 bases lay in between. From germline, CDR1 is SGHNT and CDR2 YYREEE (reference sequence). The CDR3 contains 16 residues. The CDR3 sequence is CASSDREGTTNEKLFF. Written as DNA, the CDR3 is TGTGCCAGCAGCGACCGAGAAGGGACAACTAATGAAAAACTGTTTTTT.

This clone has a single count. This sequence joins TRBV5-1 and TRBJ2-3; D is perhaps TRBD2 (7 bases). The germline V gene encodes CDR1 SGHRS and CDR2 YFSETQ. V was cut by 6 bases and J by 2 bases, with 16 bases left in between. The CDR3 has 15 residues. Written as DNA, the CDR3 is TGCGCCAGCACCAAAGACGGGGGGCCCACAGATACGCAGTATTTT. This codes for CASTKDGGPTDTQYF.